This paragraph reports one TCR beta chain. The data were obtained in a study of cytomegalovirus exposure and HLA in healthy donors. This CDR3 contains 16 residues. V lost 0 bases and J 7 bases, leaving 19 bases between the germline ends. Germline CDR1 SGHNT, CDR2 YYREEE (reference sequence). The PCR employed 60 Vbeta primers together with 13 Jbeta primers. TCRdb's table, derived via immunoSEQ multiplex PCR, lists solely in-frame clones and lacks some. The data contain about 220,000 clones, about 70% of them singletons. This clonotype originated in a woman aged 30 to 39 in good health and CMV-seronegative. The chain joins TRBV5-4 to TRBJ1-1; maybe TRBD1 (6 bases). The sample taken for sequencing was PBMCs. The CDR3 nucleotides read TGTGCCAGCAGCTTGGGGACAGCGACACTCCCAGGTGAAGCTTTCTTT. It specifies CASSLGTATLPGEAFF. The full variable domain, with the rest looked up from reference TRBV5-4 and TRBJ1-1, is ETGVTQSPTHLIKTRGQQVTLRCSSQSGHNTVSWYQQALGQGPQFIFQYYREEENGRGNFPPRFSGLQFPNYSSELNVNALELDDSALYLCASSLGTATLPGEAFFGQGTRLTVV.